These 29 T cell receptor beta chains were all obtained from the same sample, sequenced in a study of T-cell memory formation after mild COVID-19. One entry per CDR3 protein, called by TCRdb with MiXCR from the 5' RACE reads. Among a few hundred thousand distinct CDR3 sequences listed, approximately 18% were seen once. Sequencing input: PBMCs or a T cell subset sorted from them (not recorded which). The receptors shown here come from a man between 18 and 29 years old who had mild COVID-19 (a few samples of this study predate the infection). Cell type and time point are not known.

This clonotype was seen only a few times. V and J are TRBV5-1 and TRBJ2-1, with D unclear. The germline gives CDR1 SGHRS, CDR2 YFSETQ. CDR3 length: 13 amino acids. V lost 7 bases and J 9 bases, leaving 17 bases between the germline ends. CDR3 sequence: CASRPRWVGEQFF. DNA of the CDR3: TGCGCCAGCCGCCCTCGCTGGGTCGGTGAGCAGTTCTTC.

This clonotype was detected a few times. The chain is built from TRBV6-2 or TRBV6-3 and TRBJ2-3; no firm D call. This CDR3 has 14 amino acids. V was clipped by 0 bases and J by 6 bases, with 10 bases between them. Per the germline V gene, CDR1 is MNHEY and CDR2 is SVGEGT. CDR3: CASSYSNTVDTQYF. Written as DNA, the CDR3 is TGTGCCAGCAGTTACTCGAACACTGTTGATACGCAGTATTTT.

This clonotype was recorded at least ten times. CDR3 DNA: TGCGCCAGCAGCTTGGTTGGGGGAGAGAACACTGAAGCTTTCTTT. This gives the protein CASSLVGGENTEAFF. The V gene is TRBV5-1, the J gene TRBJ1-1; D perhaps matches TRBD1 (5 bases). Germline CDR1 and CDR2: SGHRS and YFSETQ. V lost 0 bases to trimming and J lost 1 base, with 10 bases between them. The length of the CDR3 is 15 residues.

This clonotype has only a few counts. The chain employs TRBV29-1 and TRBJ1-1; perhaps TRBD1 as D (6 bases). V dropped 6 bases and J dropped 0 bases, with 14 bases sitting between them. The CDR3 totals 14 residues. From germline, CDR1 is SQVTM and CDR2 ANQGSEA. The CDR3 DNA is TGCAGCGTGACTTTGACAGGTATGAACACTGAAGCTTTCTTT. Translation gives CSVTLTGMNTEAFF.

The V gene is TRBV5-4, the J gene TRBJ2-7, with D maybe TRBD1 (5 bases). Trimming removed 3 bases from V and 7 bases from J, with 14 bases in between. CDR1 and CDR2 from the germline V gene are SGHNT and YYREEE (reference sequence). The CDR3 has 13 residues. The CDR3 spells CASSWVVGQEQYF. DNA for the CDR3: TGTGCCAGCAGCTGGGTAGTGGGGCAAGAGCAGTACTTC.

The chain couples TRBV20-1 to TRBJ2-4; D is tentatively TRBD1 or TRBD2 (6 bases each). The CDR3 runs to 13 residues. In germline, CDR1 is DFQATT, CDR2 SNEGSKA (reference sequence). The CDR3 loop is CSARGRAKNIQYF. CDR3 nucleotides: TGCAGCGCCCGGGGGCGGGCCAAAAACATTCAGTACTTC.

The rearrangement uses TRBV29-1 and TRBJ2-1, with D hard to call. The CDR3 is 11 residues long. From germline, CDR1 is SQVTM and CDR2 ANQGSEA. The ends were cut back, 2 bases at V and 8 bases at J, with 7 bases in the middle. The CDR3 sequence is CSVERMDEQFF. CDR3 nucleotides: TGCAGCGTTGAAAGGATGGATGAGCAGTTCTTC.

This clonotype has a count of ten or more. The rearrangement joins TRBV18 to TRBJ2-2, with D tentatively TRBD1 (5 bases). V lost 1 base to trimming and J lost 4 bases, with 7 bases between them. Germline lookup yields CDR1 KGHSH and CDR2 LQKENI. This CDR3 comprises 14 residues. CDR3 nucleotides: TGTGCCAGCTCACCACAGGGGTCCACCGGGGAGCTGTTTTTT. Amino acids: CASSPQGSTGELFF.

This clonotype has at least ten counts. J is TRBJ2-3 and V is TRBV29-1; D unresolved. CDR3 length: 13 residues. Germline assignment: CDR1 SQVTM and CDR2 ANQGSEA. V lost 4 bases and J lost 7, with 15 bases in between. The CDR3 region has the DNA TGCAGCGTTGCAGTCCGGGCCCCACATACGCAGTATTTT. Its translation is CSVAVRAPHTQYF.

This clonotype appeared a few times. The chain recombines TRBV3-1 with TRBJ2-3; 8 nucleotides align to TRBD2. Germline values: CDR1 LGHDT, CDR2 YNNKEL (reference sequence). The CDR3 totals 14 residues. The V gene end was trimmed by 4 bases and the J gene end by 3 bases; junction bases not matched to a gene: 3. The chain's CDR3 is CASSLRLATDTQYF. In nucleotides, the CDR3 is TGTGCCAGCAGCCTCAGACTAGCGACAGATACGCAGTATTTT.

The rearrangement uses TRBV5-1 and TRBJ2-3, with a weak D call TRBD2 (5 bases). Looked up from germline, CDR1 is SGHRS and CDR2 is YFSETQ. CDR3 size: 14 residues. The V end lost 3 bases, the J end lost 1 base, and 9 bases lay between the germline ends. The CDR3 region is CASSSEGRTDTQYF. The CDR3 DNA reads TGCGCCAGCAGCTCCGAGGGCCGCACAGATACGCAGTATTTT. The variable domain in full, completed from reference TRBV5-1 and TRBJ2-3, reads KAGVTQTPRYLIKTRGQQVTLSCSPISGHRSVSWYQQTPGQGLQFLFEYFSETQRNKGNFPGRFSGRQFSNSRSEMNVSTLELGDSALYLCASSSEGRTDTQYFGPGTRLTVL.

This rearrangement joins TRBV7-8 to TRBJ2-5, with 7 positions matching TRBD1. With V trimmed by 5 bases and J by 2 bases, 8 bases remained unmatched. The germline gives CDR1 SGHVS, CDR2 FQNEAQ. The CDR3 covers 15 residues. The CDR3 loop reads CASSGDRAFQETQYF. DNA for the CDR3: TGTGCCAGCAGCGGAGACAGGGCTTTTCAAGAGACCCAGTACTTC.

This chain links TRBV28 with TRBJ1-6; D is undetermined. The V gene's germline CDR1 is MDHEN and CDR2 SYDVKM. The V gene lost 4 bases and the J gene lost 8 bases, with 15 bases spanning the gap. The CDR3 runs to 15 residues. CDR3 nucleotide sequence: TGTGCCAGCAGTTACCGATCCGTCGGTGATTCACCCCTCCACTTT. Translated, it gives CASSYRSVGDSPLHF. The whole variable domain, remainder taken from reference TRBV28 and TRBJ1-6, is DVKVTQSSRYLVKRTGEKVFLECVQDMDHENMFWYRQDPGLGLRLIYFSYDVKMKEKGDIPEGYSVSREKKERFSLILESASTNQTSMYLCASSYRSVGDSPLHFGNGTRLTVT.

This clonotype came up a few times. The J gene is TRBJ2-1, the V gene TRBV9; 7 positions match TRBD2. This CDR3 comprises 14 residues. Germline lookup yields CDR1 SGDLS and CDR2 YYNGEE. V lost 1 base to trimming and J lost 7 bases; unmatched junction nucleotides: 5. The CDR3 region has the DNA TGTGCCAGCAGCGTACCTAGCGGACGGAATGAGCAGTTCTTC. Amino acids: CASSVPSGRNEQFF.

The chain links TRBV29-1 to TRBJ2-1; D remains unclear. Trimming pared 4 bases from V and 6 bases from J, leaving 10 bases between. Germline V lookup: CDR1 SQVTM, CDR2 ANQGSEA. CDR3 length equals 12 residues. The CDR3: CSVGGLGNEQFF. The CDR3 DNA reads as TGCAGCGTTGGAGGCTTGGGCAATGAGCAGTTCTTC.

The CDR3 DNA is TGTGCCAGCAGCGTACTAGGGAGTTCGGGAAACATTCAGTACTTC. It is translated as CASSVLGSSGNIQYF. The gene calls are TRBV9 and TRBJ2-4; a possible D gene is TRBD2 (5 bases). V was cut by 1 base and J by 6 bases, with 14 bases left in between. The CDR3 consists of 15 residues. Germline CDR1 reads SGDLS; CDR2 reads YYNGEE. Together with reference TRBV9 and TRBJ2-4, the CDR3 gives the full variable domain: DSGVTQTPKHLITATGQRVTLRCSPRSGDLSVYWYQQSLDQGLQFLIQYYNGEERAKGNILERFSAQQFPDLHSELNLSSLELGDSALYFCASSVLGSSGNIQYFGAGTRLSVL.

This clonotype was observed a few times. The rearrangement joins TRBV24-1 to TRBJ2-5; 10 bases fit TRBD1. This CDR3 spans 16 amino acids. Germline V gene lookup returns CDR1 KGHDR and CDR2 SFDVKD. After removal of 4 bases from V and 5 bases from J, the junction contained 9 bases not matched to a gene. Here the CDR3 DNA reads TGTGCCACCAGTGAATCGGGGACAGGGGAGGGGGAGACCCAGTACTTC. As protein: CATSESGTGEGETQYF.

This clonotype was picked up many times. V is TRBV12-3 or TRBV12-4 and J is TRBJ2-5; possibly TRBD1 or TRBD2 for D (5 bases each). The ends were cut back, 9 bases at V and 5 bases at J, with 10 bases in the middle. This CDR3 region has 11 residues. The DNA of the CDR3 is TGTGCCAGTGGGACCCGGGAGACCCAGTACTTC. Translated: CASGTRETQYF.

This clonotype was seen a few times. J is TRBJ2-6 and V is TRBV5-6; no reliable D call. The CDR3 loop spans 14 amino acids. Per germline, CDR1 SGHDT and CDR2 YYEEEE. The ends were cut back, 4 bases at V and 2 bases at J, with 7 bases in the middle. CDR3 sequence (DNA): TGTGCCAGCAGCCATGGGACTGGGGCCAACGTCCTGACTTTC. Its protein product is CASSHGTGANVLTF.

The CDR3 DNA follows: TGCAGCGTCACTAGCGGTTCTGGGGCCAACGTCCTGACTTTC. Its protein product is CSVTSGSGANVLTF. The chain links TRBV29-1 to TRBJ2-6, with 8 positions matching TRBD2. Germline assignment: CDR1 SQVTM and CDR2 ANQGSEA. CDR3 size: 14 residues. The junction had 2 bases not matched to a gene; V was cut back by 6 bases and J by 1 base.

V and J are TRBV12-3 or TRBV12-4 and TRBJ1-2; D call uncertain. The CDR3 sequence is 17 residues long. V was trimmed by 5 bases and J by 6 bases, leaving 25 bases between them. CDR3 protein: CASSLLPPGLTADGYTF. The DNA of the CDR3 is TGTGCCAGCAGTCTTCTTCCACCGGGCTTAACGGCGGATGGCTACACCTTC.

The chain links TRBV29-1 to TRBJ2-1, with 7 bases matching TRBD2. Germline assignment: CDR1 SQVTM and CDR2 ANQGSEA. This CDR3 contains 14 residues. J gave up 4 bases and V 3 bases, and 6 bases lay outside the gene matches. The CDR3 region is CSVDSGTMYNEQFF. The CDR3 DNA reads as TGCAGCGTTGACTCCGGGACTATGTACAATGAGCAGTTCTTC.

This clonotype was seen more than once but under ten times. The V and J genes are TRBV20-1 and TRBJ2-1, with D possibly being TRBD1 (6 bases). V gave up 0 bases and J gave up 4 bases, with 16 bases separating them. There are 16 residues in the CDR3. CDR1 is DFQATT, CDR2 SNEGSKA, per germline (reference sequence). The chain's CDR3 is CSARDFSQGAYNEQFF. In DNA form, the CDR3 reads TGCAGTGCTAGAGATTTTTCACAGGGAGCTTACAATGAGCAGTTCTTC.

This clonotype appeared many times. This chain links TRBV25-1 with TRBJ1-2; D perhaps matches TRBD1 (5 bases). V lost 4 bases and J lost 3, with 12 bases in between. The germline V gene encodes CDR1 MGHDK and CDR2 SYGVNS. This CDR3 contains 14 residues. The CDR3 is CASSAPREDYGYTF. CDR3 sequence (DNA): TGTGCCAGCAGTGCCCCCAGGGAGGACTATGGCTACACCTTC.

This clonotype has at least ten counts. The V gene is TRBV20-1, the J gene TRBJ1-5; 7 nucleotides line up with TRBD1. Looked up from germline, CDR1 is DFQATT and CDR2 is SNEGSKA (reference sequence). With 4 bases clipped from V and 6 bases from J, the junction kept 6 bases outside the gene matches. The CDR3 is 13 residues long. The CDR3 sequence: CSATGQESQPQHF. CDR3 sequence (DNA): TGCAGTGCTACCGGACAGGAAAGTCAGCCCCAGCATTTT.

V is TRBV12-3 or TRBV12-4 and J is TRBJ1-2; D is possibly TRBD1 (6 bases). This CDR3 spans 14 amino acids. V lost 8 bases, J lost 4 bases, and 17 bases lay in between. CDR3 sequence: CASLTAGTLYGYTF. The CDR3 nucleotides are TGTGCCAGCCTGACCGCAGGGACACTCTATGGCTACACCTTC.

This clonotype occurred a few times. V is TRBV27 and J is TRBJ2-3; TRBD2 agrees at 9 bases. The V gene end was trimmed by 1 base and the J gene end by 6 bases; junction bases not matched to a gene: 8. There are 16 residues in the CDR3. Germline V gene data show CDR1 as MNHEY and CDR2 as SMNVEV (reference sequence). The CDR3 loop is CASSLWASGAPDTQYF. The CDR3, as DNA: TGTGCCAGCAGTTTATGGGCTAGCGGGGCCCCGGATACGCAGTATTTT.

This clonotype has a handful of counts. The chain recombines TRBV6-5 with TRBJ1-1, with D possibly being TRBD1 (5 bases). V was cut by 0 bases and J by 11 bases, with 25 bases left in between. CDR1 and CDR2 from the germline V gene are MNHEY and SVGAGI. The CDR3 length is 17 residues. The CDR3 spells CASSYSFGGAPKEGAFF. CDR3 sequence (DNA): TGTGCCAGCAGTTACTCATTCGGTGGGGCGCCCAAAGAGGGGGCTTTCTTT.

This clonotype was observed a few times. This chain connects TRBV19 to TRBJ2-3; unclear D gene. V was clipped by 11 bases and J by 2 bases, with 14 bases between them. Germline V lookup: CDR1 LNHDA, CDR2 SQIVND (reference sequence). This CDR3 is built from 13 residues. The chain's CDR3 is CAGSSRHTDTQYF. CDR3 nucleotides: TGTGCCGGATCTAGTCGCCACACAGATACGCAGTATTTT.